A single sample is the source of the 32 T cell receptor beta chains below, sequenced in a study of blood T cell repertoires in COVID-19 (dated by TCRdb to the early 2020s). Library preparation was by the immunoSEQ multiplex PCR assay. TCRdb retrieved this table from immuneACCESS and kept in-frame rearrangements only. Not all clones are present; in checked studies, unresolved V genes account for under half, and no reason is known for the remainder. This sample holds some 20,000 clones; 80% to 90% were observed only once. Jointly, the top ten make up approximately 8.4% of the sample. The sample was peripheral blood. All receptors derive from a man aged 55-75 years with acute or convalescent COVID-19.

The rearrangement links TRBV2 to TRBJ1-5; D possibly corresponds to TRBD1 (6 bases). Trimming pared 7 bases from V and 4 bases from J, leaving 11 bases between. In germline, CDR1 is SNHLY, CDR2 FYNNEI. This CDR3 contains 13 residues. The CDR3 region has the DNA TGTGCCAGCACCGGACAGCCGAATCAGCCCCAGCATTTT. Its translation: CASTGQPNQPQHF.

The chain carries TRBV21-1 and TRBJ2-3; the D call of TRBD2 is as the table states it, not checked on the DNA. TRBV21-1 is designated a pseudogene. The CDR3 is 15 amino acids. The CDR3: CASSKDGGVTDTQYF. DNA for the CDR3: TGTGCCAGCAGCAAAGATGGCGGGGTCACAGATACGCAGTATTTT.

J is TRBJ2-7 and V is TRBV11-2, with 9 bases fitting TRBD1. Germline CDR1 is SGHAT and CDR2 is FQNNGV. The CDR3 has 14 residues. J gave up 3 bases and V 5 bases, and 5 bases lay outside the gene matches. The CDR3 coding sequence is TGTGCCAGCAGCCTCGGACAGGGGCTCTACGAGCAGTACTTC. Amino acids: CASSLGQGLYEQYF.

The chain uses TRBV25-1 and TRBJ1-2; TRBD1 might be the D (6 bases). CDR3 length equals 14 residues. Germline V gene sequence: CDR1 MGHDK, CDR2 SYGVNS. V lost 5 bases to trimming and J lost 8 bases, with 18 bases between them. The CDR3 region is CASSPSGGPRGYTF. Written as DNA, the CDR3 is TGTGCCAGCAGTCCTTCTGGGGGCCCGCGGGGCTACACCTTC.

The chain recombines TRBV5-1 with TRBJ2-2; 7 bases are a match to TRBD1. The V gene's germline CDR1 is SGHRS and CDR2 YFSETQ. V lost 4 bases, J lost 2 bases, and 11 bases stayed unmatched. The CDR3 has 17 amino acids. Here the CDR3 DNA reads TGCGCCAGCAGCCTGGGACAGTCCCTAAGAAACACCGGGGAGCTGTTTTTT. This sequence encodes CASSLGQSLRNTGELFF.

The chain carries TRBV19 and TRBJ1-2; D might be TRBD1 (5 bases). The germline gives CDR1 LNHDA, CDR2 SQIVND (reference sequence). V lost 4 bases to trimming and J lost 4 bases, with 10 bases between them. The CDR3 has 13 amino acids. The CDR3 is CASSNKGFYGYTF. CDR3 bases: TGTGCCAGTAGTAACAAGGGGTTCTATGGCTACACCTTC.

The V gene is TRBV5-1, the J gene TRBJ2-7; 10 nucleotides match TRBD2. The germline V gene has CDR1 SGHRS and CDR2 YFSETQ. The V gene end was trimmed by 4 bases and the J gene end by 4 bases; junction bases not matched to a gene: 5. The CDR3 runs 14 residues. The CDR3 spells CASSLSGGRYEQYF. Written as DNA, the CDR3 is TGCGCCAGCAGCCTTAGCGGGGGGCGATACGAGCAGTACTTC.

This clone was seen just once. The CDR3 sequence is CSVELSRATETQYF. The CDR3 coding sequence is TGCAGCGTTGAGCTTAGCAGGGCGACGGAGACCCAGTACTTC. This sequence joins TRBV29-1 and TRBJ2-5; weak D call: TRBD1 (5 bases). Trimming took 3 bases from V and 5 from J, leaving 16 bases between them. Germline-derived CDR1 and CDR2 are SQVTM and ANQGSEA. CDR3 length: 14 residues.

This clone occurred a few times. The chain is built from TRBV23-1 and TRBJ1-2, with D unclear. TRBV23-1 is an open reading frame, and its role is uncertain. Trimming pared 7 bases from V and 6 bases from J, leaving 18 bases between. CDR3 size: 14 residues. This CDR3 is CASTHLRREDGYTF. The CDR3 region has the DNA TGCGCCAGCACCCACCTAAGGAGGGAGGATGGCTACACCTTC.

V usage is TRBV13 and J usage is TRBJ1-2; 11 bases agree with TRBD1. The V segment lost 4 bases and the J segment 0 bases; nucleotides outside the gene matches: 7. Per the germline V gene, CDR1 is PRHDT and CDR2 is FYEKMQ (reference sequence). CDR3 length equals 17 residues. CDR3: CASSSGTGGSTNYGYTF. The CDR3, as DNA: TGTGCCAGCAGCTCCGGGACAGGGGGATCTACTAACTATGGCTACACCTTC.

The chain links TRBV5-4 to TRBJ2-3, with 8 bases that match TRBD1. Trimming cost V 3 bases and J 4 bases; bases outside gene matches: 7. CDR1 and CDR2 (germline): SGHNT, YYREEE (reference sequence). The CDR3 length is 15 residues. This chain's CDR3 is CASSYPTGAADTQYF. In DNA, the CDR3 is TGTGCCAGCAGCTACCCGACAGGGGCGGCAGATACGCAGTATTTT.

The count of this clone is one. The chain joins TRBV11-2 to TRBJ2-7; TRBD1 matches at 11 bases. V lost 5 bases and J lost 5; bases outside the gene matches: 5. The CDR3 sequence is 14 residues long. Germline V lookup: CDR1 SGHAT, CDR2 FQNNGV. CDR3 amino acids: CASSRDRGSDEQYF. CDR3 bases: TGTGCCAGCAGCAGGGACAGGGGGAGCGACGAGCAGTACTTC.

The rearrangement uses TRBV29-1 and TRBJ2-1; the D is unclear. The CDR3 is 14 amino acids. Germline CDR1 reads SQVTM; CDR2 reads ANQGSEA. V dropped 7 bases and J dropped 2 bases, with 15 bases sitting between them. In DNA, the CDR3 is TGCAGCGGAGCGCCCAGCGAACCCTACAATGAGCAGTTCTTC. Translated, it gives CSGAPSEPYNEQFF.

The chain couples TRBV27 to TRBJ2-6, with D possibly TRBD1 on 5 matching bases. V lost 0 bases and J 0 bases, leaving 12 bases between the germline ends. CDR1 is MNHEY and CDR2 is SMNVEV in the germline V gene (reference sequence). The CDR3 loop spans 18 amino acids. CDR3 DNA: TGTGCCAGCAGTTTATCGGGCAGGGTGGGCTCTGGGGCCAACGTCCTGACTTTC. As protein: CASSLSGRVGSGANVLTF.

This sequence joins TRBV28 and TRBJ2-5; TRBD2 might be the D (5 bases). Germline V lookup: CDR1 MDHEN, CDR2 SYDVKM. This CDR3 comprises 13 residues. The germline V and J ends were trimmed by 2 bases and 4 bases, with 8 bases remaining between them. CDR3 amino acids: CASSLPSGETQYF. The CDR3 coding sequence is TGTGCCAGCAGTTTACCCAGCGGAGAGACCCAGTACTTC.

As to this clone: The germline gene is not matched at one end of the junction; a read error may be the cause. The rearrangement joins TRBV9 to TRBJ1-2; a possible D gene is TRBD1 (5 bases). The CDR3 consists of 11 residues. From germline, CDR1 is SGDLS and CDR2 YYNGEE. CDR3 bases: TGTGCCAGCAGCGTAGGACAGTCACTATTCTTC. Its translation: CASSVGQSLFF.

This clone was seen a single time. The gene calls are TRBV9 and TRBJ2-3; D is unclear. The CDR3 is made up of 14 amino acids. Germline values: CDR1 SGDLS, CDR2 YYNGEE. The germline V and J ends were trimmed by 2 bases and 6 bases, with 13 bases remaining between them. The CDR3 coding sequence is TGTGCCAGCAGCGTCCTCCGACAAAGGGATACGCAGTATTTT. Translated: CASSVLRQRDTQYF.

This clone was detected once. The chain is built from TRBV27 and TRBJ1-2, with D possibly TRBD1 on 5 matching bases. CDR3 length: 15 residues. From germline, CDR1 is MNHEY and CDR2 SMNVEV (reference sequence). The ends were cut back, 6 bases at V and 4 bases at J, with 18 bases in the middle. The CDR3 nucleotides are TGTGCCAGCAGCTCAAGTCCGACAGACCCCTATGGCTACACCTTC. This translates into CASSSSPTDPYGYTF.

The V and J genes are TRBV27 and TRBJ2-5, with D maybe TRBD2 (6 bases). The germline V and J ends were trimmed by 5 bases and 2 bases, with 15 bases remaining between them. Germline V lookup: CDR1 MNHEY, CDR2 SMNVEV (reference sequence). The CDR3 runs to 15 residues. The DNA for the CDR3 is TGTGCCAGCAGTACTCTGGCGGGGCCTCAAGAGACCCAGTACTTC. Protein product: CASSTLAGPQETQYF.

The rearrangement links TRBV7-8 to TRBJ2-1; 14 bases are shared with TRBD2. J lost 3 bases, V lost 4 bases, and 8 bases had no gene match. The germline gives CDR1 SGHVS, CDR2 FQNEAQ. The CDR3 covers 18 residues. Here the CDR3 reads CASSYTTGLAGGYNEQFF. CDR3 in DNA: TGTGCCAGCAGCTACACGACCGGACTAGCGGGGGGCTACAATGAGCAGTTCTTC. The whole variable domain, filled in from reference TRBV7-8 and TRBJ2-1, reads GAGVSQSPRYKVAKRGQDVALRCDPISGHVSLFWYQQALGQGPEFLTYFQNEAQLDKSGLPSDRFFAERPEGSVSTLKIQRTQQEDSAVYLCASSYTTGLAGGYNEQFFGPGTRLTVL.

This clone was detected only once. The chain carries TRBV6-1 and TRBJ2-3, with TRBD2 identical over 9 bases. Trimming took 4 bases from V and 2 from J; bases not matched to a gene: 7. This CDR3 contains 16 residues. Germline V lookup: CDR1 MNHNS, CDR2 SASEGT. DNA of the CDR3: TGTGCCAGCAGTGTACGGAGCGGGGGGTACACAGATACGCAGTATTTT. Its protein product is CASSVRSGGYTDTQYF.

The chain has TRBV7-2 and TRBJ1-3; D possibly corresponds to TRBD1 (6 bases). Trimming pared 7 bases from V and 0 bases from J, leaving 16 bases between. Germline-derived CDR1 and CDR2 are SGHTA and FQGNSA. This CDR3 spans 16 amino acids. This chain's CDR3 is CASTPGGAFSGNTIYF. The CDR3 DNA is TGTGCCAGCACTCCTGGGGGGGCGTTCTCTGGAAACACCATATATTTT.

The chain combines TRBV6-5 with TRBJ2-7, with a possible D match to TRBD2 (6 bases). V was shortened by 5 bases and J by 1 base, with 12 bases between the two germline ends. CDR3 length: 14 amino acids. Germline-derived CDR1 and CDR2 are MNHEY and SVGAGI. In DNA, the CDR3 is TGTGCCAGCAGTACGGGCGGGGCATCCTACGAGCAGTACTTC. Translated: CASSTGGASYEQYF.

This rearrangement joins TRBV5-4 to TRBJ1-3, with D tentatively TRBD1 (5 bases). The CDR3 runs 14 residues. Per germline, CDR1 SGHNT and CDR2 YYREEE (reference sequence). Trimming stripped 2 bases from V and 0 bases from J, with 6 bases between. CDR3 sequence (DNA): TGTGCCAGCAGCTTTGACAGCTCTGGAAACACCATATATTTT. Protein: CASSFDSSGNTIYF.

V and J are TRBV19 and TRBJ1-5; 7 bases line up with TRBD1. V lost 4 bases, J lost 0 bases, and 6 bases stayed unmatched. The CDR3 runs to 16 residues. Germline values: CDR1 LNHDA, CDR2 SQIVND (reference sequence). The DNA for the CDR3 is TGTGCCAGTAGTACTACAGGGGTAGTTAGCAATCAGCCCCAGCATTTT. Protein product: CASSTTGVVSNQPQHF. The variable domain in full, completed from reference TRBV19 and TRBJ1-5, reads DGGITQSPKYLFRKEGQNVTLSCEQNLNHDAMYWYRQDPGQGLRLIYYSQIVNDFQKGDIAEGYSVSREKKESFPLTVTSAQKNPTAFYLCASSTTGVVSNQPQHFGDGTRLSIL.

The chain employs TRBV6-5 and TRBJ1-1, with D uncertain. The germline V and J ends were trimmed by 7 bases and 0 bases, with 9 bases remaining between them. Germline loops: CDR1 MNHEY, CDR2 SVGAGI. The CDR3 contains 13 residues. DNA of the CDR3: TGTGCCAGCAAAGAATCTATGAACACTGAAGCTTTCTTT. It specifies CASKESMNTEAFF.

CDR3 bases: TGTGCCAGCAGCTTGGGGGCCAGGCCTCTCACCCAGCCCCAGCATTTT. It translates to CASSLGARPLTQPQHF. The genes are TRBV5-6 and TRBJ1-5; D unresolved. Germline lookup yields CDR1 SGHDT and CDR2 YYEEEE. V lost 0 bases and J 7 bases, leaving 17 bases between the germline ends. The CDR3 totals 16 residues. The whole variable domain, remainder taken from reference TRBV5-6 and TRBJ1-5, is DAGVTQSPTHLIKTRGQQVTLRCSPKSGHDTVSWYQQALGQGPQFIFQYYEEEERQRGNFPDRFSGHQFPNYSSELNVNALLLGDSALYLCASSLGARPLTQPQHFGDGTRLSIL.

V usage is TRBV5-1 and J usage is TRBJ1-1, with TRBD1 as a possible D gene (6 bases). Looked up from germline, CDR1 is SGHRS and CDR2 is YFSETQ. The CDR3 has 14 residues. V shed 0 bases and J shed 11 bases, with 17 bases lying between them. DNA of the CDR3: TGCGCCAGCAGCTTGGAAGGGCAGGGGAGACGGGCTTTCTTT. Protein sequence: CASSLEGQGRRAFF.

This chain uses TRBV24-1 with TRBJ1-2; TRBD1 matches 8 bases. The CDR3 loop spans 13 amino acids. The V segment lost 9 bases and the J segment 4 bases; nucleotides outside the gene matches: 6. Germline loops: CDR1 KGHDR, CDR2 SFDVKD. The CDR3 DNA sequence: TGTGCCACCCAGGCAGGGGGCTCCTATGGCTACACCTTC. It specifies CATQAGGSYGYTF.

The chain joins TRBV11-2 to TRBJ1-5; D gene unclear. This CDR3 comprises 12 residues. Germline V gives CDR1 SGHAT, CDR2 FQNNGV. V was pared by 1 base and J by 9 bases, with 7 bases between. In nucleotides, the CDR3 is TGTGCCAGCAGCTTAGCGCGGGGGCCCCAGCATTTT. Translated: CASSLARGPQHF. The full variable domain, completed using reference TRBV11-2 and TRBJ1-5, is EAGVAQSPRYKIIEKRQSVAFWCNPISGHATLYWYQQILGQGPKLLIQFQNNGVVDDSQLPKDRFSAERLKGVDSTLKIQPAKLEDSAVYLCASSLARGPQHFGDGTRLSIL.

The CDR3 region has the DNA TGTGCCAGCAGCTTAAATATTGCAGGGTACGGAAACACCATATATTTT. It yields the protein CASSLNIAGYGNTIYF. The chain joins TRBV7-6 to TRBJ1-3, with D possibly TRBD1 on 5 matching bases. The CDR3 sequence is 16 residues long. The V end lost 2 bases, the J end lost 4 bases, and 15 bases lay between the germline ends. Germline CDR1 is SGHVS and CDR2 is FNYEAQ.

The chain recombines TRBV28 with TRBJ1-6; D is undetermined. The germline V gene has CDR1 MDHEN and CDR2 SYDVKM. The ends were cut back, 7 bases at V and 9 bases at J, with 16 bases in the middle. The CDR3 sequence is 14 residues long. CDR3: CASIDRGEGSPLHF. The CDR3 DNA reads TGTGCCAGCATCGACCGTGGGGAGGGTTCACCCCTCCACTTT.